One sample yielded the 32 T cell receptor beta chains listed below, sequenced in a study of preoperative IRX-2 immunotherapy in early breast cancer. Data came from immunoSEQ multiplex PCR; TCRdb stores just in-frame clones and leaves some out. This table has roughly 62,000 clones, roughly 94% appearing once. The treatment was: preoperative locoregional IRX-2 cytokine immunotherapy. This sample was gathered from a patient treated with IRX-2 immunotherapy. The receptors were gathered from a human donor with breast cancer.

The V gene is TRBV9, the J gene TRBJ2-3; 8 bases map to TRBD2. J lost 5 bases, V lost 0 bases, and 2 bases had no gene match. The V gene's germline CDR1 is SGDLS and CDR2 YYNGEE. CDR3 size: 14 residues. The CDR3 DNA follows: TGTGCCAGCAGCGTAGTCACTAGCGGAGATACGCAGTATTTT. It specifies CASSVVTSGDTQYF.

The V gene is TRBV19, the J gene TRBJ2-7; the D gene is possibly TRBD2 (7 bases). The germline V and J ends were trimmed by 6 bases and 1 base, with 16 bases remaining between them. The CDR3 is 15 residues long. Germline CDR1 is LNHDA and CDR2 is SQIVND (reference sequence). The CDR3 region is CASSPWGGQSYEQYF. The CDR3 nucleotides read TGTGCCAGTAGCCCATGGGGGGGGCAATCCTACGAGCAGTACTTC.

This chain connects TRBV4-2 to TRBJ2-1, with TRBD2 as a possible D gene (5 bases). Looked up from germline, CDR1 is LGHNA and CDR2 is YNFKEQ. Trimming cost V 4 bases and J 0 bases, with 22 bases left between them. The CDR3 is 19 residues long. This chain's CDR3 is CASSPSPAAQTSSYNEQFF. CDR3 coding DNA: TGTGCCAGCAGCCCTAGCCCGGCTGCCCAAACTAGCTCCTACAATGAGCAGTTCTTC.

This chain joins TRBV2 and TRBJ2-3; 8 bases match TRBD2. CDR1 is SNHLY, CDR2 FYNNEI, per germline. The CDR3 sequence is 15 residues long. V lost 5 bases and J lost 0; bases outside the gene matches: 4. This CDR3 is CASSSTSGSTDTQYF. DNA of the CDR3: TGTGCCAGCAGTTCTACTAGCGGTAGCACAGATACGCAGTATTTT.

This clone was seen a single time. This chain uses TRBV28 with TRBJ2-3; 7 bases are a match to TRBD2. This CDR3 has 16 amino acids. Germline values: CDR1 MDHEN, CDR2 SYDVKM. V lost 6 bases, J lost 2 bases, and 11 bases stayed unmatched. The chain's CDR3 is CASRSGRAGLTDTQYF. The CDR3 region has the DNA TGTGCCAGCAGATCAGGGAGAGCGGGGCTCACAGATACGCAGTATTTT.

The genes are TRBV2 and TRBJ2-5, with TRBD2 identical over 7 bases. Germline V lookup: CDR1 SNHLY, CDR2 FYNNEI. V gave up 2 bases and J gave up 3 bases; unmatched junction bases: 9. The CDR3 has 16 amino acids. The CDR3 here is CASSELGEGIEETQYF. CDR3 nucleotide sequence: TGTGCCAGCAGTGAACTTGGGGAGGGAATTGAAGAGACCCAGTACTTC. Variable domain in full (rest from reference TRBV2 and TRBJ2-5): EPEVTQTPSHQVTQMGQEVILRCVPISNHLYFYWYRQILGQKVEFLVSFYNNEISEKSEIFDDQFSVERPDGSNFTLKIRSTKLEDSAMYFCASSELGEGIEETQYFGPGTRLLVL.

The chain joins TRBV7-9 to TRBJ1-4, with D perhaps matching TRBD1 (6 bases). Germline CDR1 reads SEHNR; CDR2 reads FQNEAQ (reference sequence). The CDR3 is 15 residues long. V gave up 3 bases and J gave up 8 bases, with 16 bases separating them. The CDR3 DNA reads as TGTGCCAGCAGCTTGGACAGCCGTTCAGTCGAAAAACTGTTTTTT. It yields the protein CASSLDSRSVEKLFF. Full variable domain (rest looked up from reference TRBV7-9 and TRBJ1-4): DTGVSQNPRHKITKRGQNVTFRCDPISEHNRLYWYRQTLGQGPEFLTYFQNEAQLEKSRLLSDRFSAERPKGSFSTLEIQRTEQGDSAMYLCASSLDSRSVEKLFFGSGTQLSVL.

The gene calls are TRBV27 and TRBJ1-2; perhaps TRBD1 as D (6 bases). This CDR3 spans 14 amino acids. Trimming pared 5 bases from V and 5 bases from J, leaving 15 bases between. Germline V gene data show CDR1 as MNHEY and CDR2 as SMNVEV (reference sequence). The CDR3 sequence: CASSQGYRVYGYTF. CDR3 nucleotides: TGTGCCAGCAGTCAGGGCTACAGGGTTTATGGCTACACCTTC.

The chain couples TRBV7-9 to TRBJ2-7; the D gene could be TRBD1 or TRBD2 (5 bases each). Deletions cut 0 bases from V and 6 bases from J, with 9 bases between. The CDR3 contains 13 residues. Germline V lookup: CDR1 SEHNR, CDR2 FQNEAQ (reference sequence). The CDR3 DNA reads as TGTGCCAGCAGCTTAGCGTCTGGGGGCGAGCAGTACTTC. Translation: CASSLASGGEQYF.

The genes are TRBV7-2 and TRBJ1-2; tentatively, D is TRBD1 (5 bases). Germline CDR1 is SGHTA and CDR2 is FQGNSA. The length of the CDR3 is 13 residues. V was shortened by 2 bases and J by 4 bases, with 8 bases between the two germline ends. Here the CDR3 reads CASSLRGFYGYTF. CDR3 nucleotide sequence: TGTGCCAGCAGCTTAAGGGGCTTCTATGGCTACACCTTC.

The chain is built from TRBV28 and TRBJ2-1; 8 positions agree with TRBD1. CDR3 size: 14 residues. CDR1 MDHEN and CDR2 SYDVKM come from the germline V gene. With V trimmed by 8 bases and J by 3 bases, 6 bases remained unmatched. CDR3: CASGSTGDYNEQFF. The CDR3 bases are TGTGCCAGCGGATCGACAGGGGACTACAATGAGCAGTTCTTC.

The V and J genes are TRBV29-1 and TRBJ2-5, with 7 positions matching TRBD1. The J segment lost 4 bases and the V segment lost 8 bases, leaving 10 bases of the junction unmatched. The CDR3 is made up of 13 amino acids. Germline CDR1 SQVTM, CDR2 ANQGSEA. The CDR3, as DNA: TGCAGCATACAGGGGTCGAGCGGAGAGACCCAGTACTTC. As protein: CSIQGSSGETQYF.

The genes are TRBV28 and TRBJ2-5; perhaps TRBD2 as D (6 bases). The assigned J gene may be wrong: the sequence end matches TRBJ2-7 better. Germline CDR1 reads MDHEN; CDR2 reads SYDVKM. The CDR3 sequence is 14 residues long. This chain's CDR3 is CASSNNPGVYEQYF. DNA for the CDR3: TGTGCCAGCAGTAACAATCCGGGGGTCTACGAGCAGTACTTC.

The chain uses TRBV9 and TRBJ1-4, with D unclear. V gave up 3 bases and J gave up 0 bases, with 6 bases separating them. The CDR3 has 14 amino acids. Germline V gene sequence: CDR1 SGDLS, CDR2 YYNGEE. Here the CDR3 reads CASSGSATNEKLFF. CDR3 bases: TGTGCCAGCAGCGGATCCGCAACTAATGAAAAACTGTTTTTT.

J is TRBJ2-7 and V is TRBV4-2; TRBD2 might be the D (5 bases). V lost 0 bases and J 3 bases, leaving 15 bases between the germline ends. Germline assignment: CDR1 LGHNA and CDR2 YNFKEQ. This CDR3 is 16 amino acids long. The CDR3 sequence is CASSQDEREQNYEQYF. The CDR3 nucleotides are TGTGCCAGCAGCCAAGATGAAAGGGAGCAGAACTACGAGCAGTACTTC.

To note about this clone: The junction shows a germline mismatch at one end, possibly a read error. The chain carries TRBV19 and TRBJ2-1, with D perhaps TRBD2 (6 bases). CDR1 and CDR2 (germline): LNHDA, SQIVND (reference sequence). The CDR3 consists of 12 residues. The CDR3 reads CASSIWDSNRVF. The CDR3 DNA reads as TGTGCCAGTAGTATATGGGACTCCAATAGGGTCTTC.

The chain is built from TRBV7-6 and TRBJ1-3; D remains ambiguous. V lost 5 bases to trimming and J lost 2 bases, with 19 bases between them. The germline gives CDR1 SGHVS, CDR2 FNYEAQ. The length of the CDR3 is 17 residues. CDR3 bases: TGTGCCAGCAGCGAAACTGGACCGCGGTCAGCTGGAAACACCATATATTTT. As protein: CASSETGPRSAGNTIYF.

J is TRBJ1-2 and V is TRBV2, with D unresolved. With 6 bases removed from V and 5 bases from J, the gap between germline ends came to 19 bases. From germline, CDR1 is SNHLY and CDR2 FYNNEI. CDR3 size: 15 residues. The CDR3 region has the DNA TGTGCCAGCAGACCGACCCTGGACGGGATATATGGCTACACCTTC. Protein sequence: CASRPTLDGIYGYTF. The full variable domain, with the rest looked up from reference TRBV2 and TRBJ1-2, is EPEVTQTPSHQVTQMGQEVILRCVPISNHLYFYWYRQILGQKVEFLVSFYNNEISEKSEIFDDQFSVERPDGSNFTLKIRSTKLEDSAMYFCASRPTLDGIYGYTFGSGTRLTVV.

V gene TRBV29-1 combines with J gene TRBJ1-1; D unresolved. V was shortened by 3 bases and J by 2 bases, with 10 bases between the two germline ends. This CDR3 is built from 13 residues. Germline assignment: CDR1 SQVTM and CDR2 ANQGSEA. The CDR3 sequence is CSVERAQNTEAFF. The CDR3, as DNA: TGCAGCGTTGAGAGGGCGCAAAACACTGAAGCTTTCTTT.

The CDR3 sequence: CASSLEIAGANEQFF. The CDR3 coding sequence is TGTGCCAGCAGCTTGGAAATAGCGGGGGCCAATGAGCAGTTCTTC. The rearrangement joins TRBV5-4 to TRBJ2-1; 9 nucleotides agree with TRBD2. The trim removed 0 bases at V and 6 bases at J, leaving 4 bases unmatched. CDR1 SGHNT and CDR2 YYREEE come from the germline V gene (reference sequence). The CDR3 totals 15 residues.

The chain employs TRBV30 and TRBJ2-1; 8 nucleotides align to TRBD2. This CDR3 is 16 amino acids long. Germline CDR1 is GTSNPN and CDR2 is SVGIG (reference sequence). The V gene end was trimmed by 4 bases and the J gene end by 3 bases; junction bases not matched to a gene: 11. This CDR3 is CAWIGGGRSYYNEQFF. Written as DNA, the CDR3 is TGTGCCTGGATCGGGGGCGGGAGGAGCTACTACAATGAGCAGTTCTTC. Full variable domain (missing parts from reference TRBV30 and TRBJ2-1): SQTIHQWPATLVQPVGSPLSLECTVEGTSNPNLYWYRQAAGRGLQLLFYSVGIGQISSEVPQNLSASRPQDRQFILSSKKLLLSDSGFYLCAWIGGGRSYYNEQFFGPGTRLTVL.

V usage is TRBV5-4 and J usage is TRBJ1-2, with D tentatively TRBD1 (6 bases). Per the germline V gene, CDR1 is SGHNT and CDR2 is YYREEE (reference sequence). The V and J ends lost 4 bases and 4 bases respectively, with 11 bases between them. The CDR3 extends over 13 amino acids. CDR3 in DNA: TGTGCCAGCAGCGAAACAGGGTCCTATGGCTACACCTTC. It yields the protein CASSETGSYGYTF.

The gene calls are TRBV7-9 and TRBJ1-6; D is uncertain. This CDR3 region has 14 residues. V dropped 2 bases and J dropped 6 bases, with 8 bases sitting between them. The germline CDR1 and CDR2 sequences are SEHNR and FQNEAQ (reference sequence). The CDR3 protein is CASSLRSGNSPLHF. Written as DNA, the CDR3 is TGTGCCAGCAGCTTAAGGTCGGGTAATTCACCCCTCCACTTT.

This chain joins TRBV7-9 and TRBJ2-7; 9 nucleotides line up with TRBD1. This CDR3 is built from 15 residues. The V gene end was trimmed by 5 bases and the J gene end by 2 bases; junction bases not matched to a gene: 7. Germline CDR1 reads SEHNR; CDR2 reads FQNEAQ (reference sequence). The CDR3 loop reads CASSGGTGLTYEQYF. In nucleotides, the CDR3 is TGTGCCAGCAGCGGAGGGACAGGGCTGACCTACGAGCAGTACTTC.

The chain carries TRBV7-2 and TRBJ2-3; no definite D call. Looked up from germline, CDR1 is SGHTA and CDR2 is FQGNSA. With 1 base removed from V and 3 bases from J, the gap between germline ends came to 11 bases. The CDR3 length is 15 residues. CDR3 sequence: CASSLVPPLTDTQYF. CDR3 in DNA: TGTGCCAGCAGCTTAGTACCCCCACTGACAGATACGCAGTATTTT.

CDR3: CASSLDGISTDTQYF. In DNA, the CDR3 is TGTGCCAGCAGCTTGGACGGGATTAGCACAGATACGCAGTATTTT. The chain joins TRBV5-5 to TRBJ2-3; D might be TRBD2 (5 bases). V was pared by 0 bases and J by 0 bases, with 8 bases between. The germline gives CDR1 SGHKS, CDR2 YYEKEE (reference sequence). The CDR3 contains 15 residues.

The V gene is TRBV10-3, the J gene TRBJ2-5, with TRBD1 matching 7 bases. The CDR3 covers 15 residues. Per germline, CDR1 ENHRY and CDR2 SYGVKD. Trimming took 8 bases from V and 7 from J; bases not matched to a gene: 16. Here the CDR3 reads CAIPPPTGTGSTQYF. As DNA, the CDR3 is TGTGCCATCCCCCCCCCGACAGGGACGGGGTCGACCCAGTACTTC.

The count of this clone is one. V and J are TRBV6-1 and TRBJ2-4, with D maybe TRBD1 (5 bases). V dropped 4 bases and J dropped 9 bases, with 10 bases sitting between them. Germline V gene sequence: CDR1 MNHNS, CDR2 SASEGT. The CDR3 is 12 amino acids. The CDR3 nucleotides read TGTGCCAGCAGTGTCAGGGATGGCATTCAGTACTTC. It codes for CASSVRDGIQYF.

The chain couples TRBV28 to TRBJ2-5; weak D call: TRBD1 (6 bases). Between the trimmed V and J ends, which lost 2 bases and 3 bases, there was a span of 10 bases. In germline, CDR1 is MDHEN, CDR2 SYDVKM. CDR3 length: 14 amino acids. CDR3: CASSLGAGEETQYF. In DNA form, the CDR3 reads TGTGCCAGCAGTTTAGGGGCAGGGGAAGAGACCCAGTACTTC.

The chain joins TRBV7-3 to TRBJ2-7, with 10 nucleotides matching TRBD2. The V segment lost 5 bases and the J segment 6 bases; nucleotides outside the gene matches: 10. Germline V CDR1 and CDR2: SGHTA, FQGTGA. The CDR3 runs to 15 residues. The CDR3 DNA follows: TGTGCCAGCAGCCAAGCTAGCGGGGGCCCCTCCGAGCAGTACTTC. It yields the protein CASSQASGGPSEQYF.

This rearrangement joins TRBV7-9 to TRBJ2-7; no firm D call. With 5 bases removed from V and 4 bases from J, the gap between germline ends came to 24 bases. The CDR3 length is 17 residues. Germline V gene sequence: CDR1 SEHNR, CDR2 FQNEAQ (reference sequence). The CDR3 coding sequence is TGTGCCAGCAGCCATTCAACCCCCTGGCTAATGGATTACGAGCAGTACTTC. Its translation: CASSHSTPWLMDYEQYF.

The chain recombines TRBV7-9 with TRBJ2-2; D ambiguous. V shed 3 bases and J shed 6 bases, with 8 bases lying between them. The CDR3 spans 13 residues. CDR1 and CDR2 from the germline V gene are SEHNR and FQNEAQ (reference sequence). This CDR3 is CASSLIVAGELFF. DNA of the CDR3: TGTGCCAGCAGCTTGATTGTCGCCGGGGAGCTGTTTTTT.